The rows below give T cell receptor beta chains drawn from one sample of a study of blood T cell repertoires in COVID-19. Produced via immunoSEQ multiplex PCR; TCRdb's table is partial and in-frame only. This table has over 45,000 clones, over 80% appearing once. Sequencing input: peripheral blood. All receptors derive from a man aged 35-49 years with COVID-19, enrolled during active disease. Each CDR3 is given with its conserved first and last residue. The D gene is left open where the match is weak. Clone sizes are given selectively: once, few, many, or a class where the clone is expanded.

cdr3_aa cdr3_nt j_call d_call clone_size cdr3_length v_call
CASSRPSSGDSYEQYF TGTGCCAGCAGCCGCCCGTCTAGCGGGGATTCCTACGAGCAGTACTTC TRBJ2-7 TRBD2 few 16 TRBV5-5
CASSLAGGHYEQYF TGCGCCAGCAGCTTGGCCGGGGGGCACTACGAGCAGTACTTC TRBJ2-7 . once 14 TRBV5-1
CATSRVGGTSGNTIYF TGTGCCACCAGCAGAGTGGGGGGGACTTCTGGAAACACCATATATTTT TRBJ1-3 . . 16 TRBV15
CASSPLTGGLYEQYF TGTGCCAGCAGCCCGCTAACAGGGGGTCTCTACGAGCAGTACTTC TRBJ2-7 TRBD1 . 15 TRBV14
CASSQDGLRLNTEAFF TGTGCCAGCAGCCAGGATGGCTTGCGGTTGAACACTGAAGCTTTCTTT TRBJ1-1 . . 16 TRBV14
CAISDSGNTGELFF TGTGCCATCAGTGACAGTGGGAACACCGGGGAGCTGTTTTTT TRBJ2-2 . . 14 TRBV10-3
CASSLANRGENEQFF TGCGCCAGCAGCTTGGCCAACAGGGGCGAGAATGAGCAGTTCTTC TRBJ2-1 TRBD1 . 15 TRBV5-1
CASSLAGFNQPQHF TGTGCCAGCAGTTTGGCAGGGTTCAATCAGCCCCAGCATTTT TRBJ1-5 . . 14 TRBV28
CSVGYSTNEKLFF TGCAGCGTTGGGTACAGTACTAATGAAAAACTGTTTTTT TRBJ1-4 . . 13 TRBV29-1
CATSNRQAEQYF TGTGCCACCAGTAATAGACAGGCCGAGCAGTACTTC TRBJ2-7 . . 12 TRBV15
CASNTQGGNTEAFF TGTGCCAGTAACACACAGGGGGGAAACACTGAAGCTTTCTTT TRBJ1-1 TRBD1 . 14 TRBV19
CASSHGTSGSLYNEQFF TGTGCCAGCAGCCACGGGACTAGCGGGAGTCTCTACAATGAGCAGTTCTTC TRBJ2-1 TRBD2 . 17 TRBV3-1/TRBV3-2
CASSLQGARETQYF TGTGCCAGCAGTTTACAGGGGGCGCGGGAGACCCAGTACTTC TRBJ2-5 TRBD1 . 14 TRBV27
CASSLDRGPGNTIYF TGTGCCAGCAGTCTCGACAGGGGGCCTGGAAACACCATATATTTT TRBJ1-3 TRBD1 . 15 TRBV6-5
CASSLDGYSNQPQHF TGTGCCAGCAGCTTAGACGGTTATAGCAATCAGCCCCAGCATTTT TRBJ1-5 . . 15 TRBV7-2
CASSTEIRGSTGNTIYF TGTGCCAGCAGCACAGAAATTAGGGGTAGTACGGGAAACACCATATATTTT TRBJ1-3 . few 17 TRBV9
CASSLEGVSSYNEQFF TGTGCCAGCAGCCTTGAGGGAGTGAGCTCCTACAATGAGCAGTTCTTC TRBJ2-1 . . 16 TRBV28
CASSKQGASEKLFF TGTGCCAGTAGTAAACAGGGGGCGTCTGAAAAACTGTTTTTT TRBJ1-4 TRBD1 . 14 TRBV19
CASSWAEWQPQHF TGTGCCAGCAGTTGGGCAGAGTGGCAGCCCCAGCATTTT TRBJ1-5 . . 13 TRBV2
CASSGSGFSGNTIYF TGTGCCAGCAGCGGCAGCGGCTTCTCTGGAAACACCATATATTTT TRBJ1-3 . . 15 TRBV7-8
CASSLGGGGYTF TGTGCCAGCAGTTTAGGAGGAGGCGGCTACACCTTC TRBJ1-2 . . 12 TRBV12-3/TRBV12-4
CSVEEGVDTQYF TGCAGCGTTGAGGAGGGTGTGGATACGCAGTATTTT TRBJ2-3 . . 12 TRBV29-1
CASSEGSYGYTF TGTGCCAGCAGTGAAGGCAGCTATGGCTACACCTTC TRBJ1-2 . . 12 TRBV6-1
CASSSSFSPLHF TGTGCCAGCAGTTCCTCTTTTTCACCCCTCCACTTT TRBJ1-6 . . 12 TRBV28
CSARDRIDGYTF TGCAGCGCGCGTGATCGAATAGATGGCTACACCTTC TRBJ1-2 . once 12 TRBV29-1
CASSLSAAGANEKLFF TGTGCCAGCAGTTTATCCGCTGCAGGGGCTAATGAAAAACTGTTTTTT TRBJ1-4 . . 16 TRBV28
CASSGSGSYEQYF TGTGCCAGCTCTGGGAGCGGGAGCTACGAGCAGTACTTC TRBJ2-7 TRBD2 . 13 TRBV18
CASSRQTFSGNTIYF TGTGCCAGTAGTAGACAGACCTTCTCTGGAAACACCATATATTTT TRBJ1-3 . . 15 TRBV19
CASTSGGTSYEQYF TGTGCCAGTACTTCAGGGGGCACCTCCTACGAGCAGTACTTC TRBJ2-7 TRBD1 . 14 TRBV19
CASSERGGAEAFF TGCGCCAGCAGTGAGCGCGGCGGCGCTGAAGCTTTCTTT TRBJ1-1 . . 13 TRBV10-1
CASSNRRLTGPEKLFF TGTGCCAGCAGCAATCGCCGTCTGACAGGGCCTGAAAAACTGTTTTTT TRBJ1-4 . . 16 TRBV21-1
CASSRAGDYGYTF TGTGCCAGCAGCAGGGCAGGGGACTATGGCTACACCTTC TRBJ1-2 . . 13 TRBV5-4
CASSKRGVLPGDTQYF TGTGCCAGCAGCAAACGGGGGGTTCTTCCCGGAGATACGCAGTATTTT TRBJ2-3 TRBD2 . 16 TRBV7-2
CASSSLILTEAFF TGTGCCAGCAGTTCCCTTATACTAACTGAAGCTTTCTTT TRBJ1-1 . . 13 TRBV28
CASSQQTGLETQYF TGCGCCAGCAGCCAGCAAACAGGGCTGGAGACCCAGTACTTC TRBJ2-5 . once 14 TRBV4-1
CASSYTGDTNTEAFF TGTGCCAGCAGTTATACAGGGGATACGAACACTGAAGCTTTCTTT TRBJ1-1 TRBD1 few 15 TRBV28
CASSPGQGRKNEQFF TGTGCCAGCAGCCCGGGACAGGGGCGAAAGAATGAGCAGTTCTTC TRBJ2-1 TRBD1 once 15 TRBV7-2
CATRDSFSTEAFF TGTGCCACCAGAGACAGCTTTTCCACTGAAGCTTTCTTT TRBJ1-1 . few 13 TRBV24-1
CASSPPTSVGSEQYF TGTGCCAGCAGCCCGCCCACTAGCGTCGGGAGCGAGCAGTACTTC TRBJ2-7 TRBD2 few 15 TRBV9
CASSYRVETQYF TGTGCCAGCAGCTACCGAGTAGAGACCCAGTACTTC TRBJ2-5 . . 12 TRBV5-6
CASSLDRGTERYNEQFF TGTGCCAGCAGCTTAGATCGGGGGACCGAAAGGTACAATGAGCAGTTCTTC TRBJ2-1 . . 17 TRBV11-2
CAIRATGPSSGNTIYF TGTGCCATCAGGGCGACAGGGCCGAGCTCTGGAAACACCATATATTTT TRBJ1-3 TRBD1 . 16 TRBV10-3
CASSHSSGPNQPQHF TGTGCCAGCAGCCACTCATCAGGGCCCAATCAGCCCCAGCATTTT TRBJ1-5 . . 15 TRBV3-1/TRBV3-2
CASSDNRARQPQHF TGTGCCAGCAGTGATAACAGGGCCCGTCAGCCCCAGCATTTT TRBJ1-5 . . 14 TRBV6-1
CASSSSRDRVSPLHF TGTGCCAGCAGCTCGTCCCGGGACAGGGTATCACCCCTCCACTTT TRBJ1-6 TRBD1 . 15 TRBV7-9
CASSLPGSFLNYGYTF TGTGCCAGCAGTCTACCCGGGTCCTTCCTAAACTATGGCTACACCTTC TRBJ1-2 . . 16 TRBV27
CASSEGLGGGEETQYF TGTGCCAGCAGTGAAGGGTTGGGAGGAGGGGAAGAGACCCAGTACTTC TRBJ2-5 . . 16 TRBV2
CASSPRLAHQETQYF TGTGCCAGCAGTCCCAGACTAGCGCACCAAGAGACCCAGTACTTC TRBJ2-5 TRBD2 . 15 TRBV28
CASSETPDYGYTF TGTGCCAGCAGTGAAACACCCGACTATGGCTACACCTTC TRBJ1-2 . . 13 TRBV2
CASSQARVPYNEQFF TGTGCCAGCAGCCAGGCCAGGGTGCCCTACAATGAGCAGTTCTTC TRBJ2-1 . . 15 TRBV27
CASLEKRGGTRSYEQYF TGTGCCAGCCTAGAAAAGAGGGGGGGGACCCGCTCCTACGAGCAGTACTTC TRBJ2-7 . . 17 TRBV2
CASRTTGQRTEAFF TGTGCCAGCAGGACGACAGGGCAGCGGACTGAAGCTTTCTTT TRBJ1-1 TRBD1 once 14 TRBV6-5
CASSLGGQSYEQYF TGTGCCAGCAGCCTGGGTGGACAGTCCTACGAGCAGTACTTC TRBJ2-7 . few 14 TRBV7-9
CASSSGSSYEQYF TGTGCCAGCAGTTCAGGAAGCTCCTACGAGCAGTACTTC TRBJ2-7 . . 13 TRBV12-3/TRBV12-4
CASSQESQGANYGYTF TGTGCCAGCAGCCAAGAGAGCCAGGGGGCCAACTATGGCTACACCTTC TRBJ1-2 TRBD1 . 16 TRBV14
CASSLTSSYEQYF TGTGCCAGCAGTTTGACTAGCTCCTACGAGCAGTACTTC TRBJ2-7 . . 13 TRBV27
CASSPAGRNDYGYTF TGTGCCAGCAGCCCGGCGGGCAGGAATGACTATGGCTACACCTTC TRBJ1-2 . . 15 TRBV7-8
CASCPGLTNEKLFF TGTGCCAGCTGTCCGGGATTAACTAATGAAAAACTGTTTTTT TRBJ1-4 . . 14 TRBV7-2
CSASAGGAGSNEQFF TGCAGTGCTAGTGCCGGGGGGGCCGGGAGCAATGAGCAGTTCTTC TRBJ2-1 TRBD2 once 15 TRBV20-1
CASRGDRGEKLFF TGTGCCAGCAGGGGGGACAGGGGTGAAAAACTGTTTTTT TRBJ1-4 TRBD1 . 13 TRBV6-6